The T cell receptor beta chain described here comes from a study of beta chain features in type 1 diabetes. Points on this clone: What it recognizes is unknown.

Expressed TCRB transcripts got sequenced, as all isolated RNA was reverse transcribed. Only in-frame clones appear in the TCRdb table, and some are missing; sequencing was by immunoSEQ multiplex PCR. The profile shows more than 350,000 clones, about 10% of them singletons. Whole-study results and caveats: TCRB CDR3s from Type 1 diabetes patients were moderately but significantly shorter in all four CD4+ subsets.

The sequencing input was naive CD4+ T cells from blood. The sequence was obtained from a woman in her late teens or twenties in good health.

CDR3 DNA: TGTGCCAGCAGCCCTTGGGAGGGTCAGGGGCGCGCCTACGAGCAGTACTTC. It is translated as CASSPWEGQGRAYEQYF. The chain is built from TRBV28 and TRBJ2-7; a possible D gene is TRBD2 (7 bases). The CDR3 totals 17 residues. CDR1 MDHEN and CDR2 SYDVKM come from the germline V gene. Trimming stripped 6 bases from V and 2 bases from J, with 23 bases between. Looking up the rest from reference TRBV28 and TRBJ2-7 gives the full variable domain: DVKVTQSSRYLVKRTGEKVFLECVQDMDHENMFWYRQDPGLGLRLIYFSYDVKMKEKGDIPEGYSVSREKKERFSLILESASTNQTSMYLCASSPWEGQGRAYEQYFGPGTRLTVT.